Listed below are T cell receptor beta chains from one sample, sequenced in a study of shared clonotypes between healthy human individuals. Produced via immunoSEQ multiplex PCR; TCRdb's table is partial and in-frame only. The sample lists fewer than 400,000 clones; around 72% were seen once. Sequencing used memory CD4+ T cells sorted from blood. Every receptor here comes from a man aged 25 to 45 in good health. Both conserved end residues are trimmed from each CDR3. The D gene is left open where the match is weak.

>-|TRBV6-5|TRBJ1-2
ASSYWGREVNGYT
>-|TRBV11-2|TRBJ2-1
ASSQGGPSYNEQF
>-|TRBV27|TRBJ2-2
ASSPGPGRTNTGELF
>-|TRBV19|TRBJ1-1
ASSLGRENTEAF
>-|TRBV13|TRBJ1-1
ASSLGSGTRAANTEAF
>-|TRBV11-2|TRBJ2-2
ASSLDTYTGELF
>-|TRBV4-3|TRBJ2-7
ASSQDRLGLSYEQY
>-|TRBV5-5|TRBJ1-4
ASSLHINEKLF
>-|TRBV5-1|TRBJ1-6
ASSYEWGSPLH
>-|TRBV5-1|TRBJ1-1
ASSLFDIQGRNTEAF
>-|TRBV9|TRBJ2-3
ASSPSGLTDTQY
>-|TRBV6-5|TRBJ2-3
ASSPPGADTQY
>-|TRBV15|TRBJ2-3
ATSRTGGGRTDTQY
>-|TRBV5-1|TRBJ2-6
ASHPEPGANVLT
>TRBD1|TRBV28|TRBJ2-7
ASSYQTGFAYEQY
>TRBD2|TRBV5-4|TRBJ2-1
ASSSPLAGSYNEQF
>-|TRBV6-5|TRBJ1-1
ASSYSTKNTEAF
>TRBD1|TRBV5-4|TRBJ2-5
ASSMNRGETQY
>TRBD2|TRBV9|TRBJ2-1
ASSVLRRLAGLRDEQF
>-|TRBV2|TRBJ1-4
ASSRETGDPNEKLF
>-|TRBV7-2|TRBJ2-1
ASSLGSSSYNEQF
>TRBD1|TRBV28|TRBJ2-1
ASSRTGWGNEQF
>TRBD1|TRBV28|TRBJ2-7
ASSSGGPRSYEQY
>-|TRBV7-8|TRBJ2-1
ASSLALAPLLYNEQF
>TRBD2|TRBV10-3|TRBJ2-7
AISESGSASGTYEQY
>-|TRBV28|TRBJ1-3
ASTDTRWGLLKAVGNTIY
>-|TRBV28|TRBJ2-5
ASSTTGEGETQY
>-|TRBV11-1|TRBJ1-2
ASSPGPTDYGYT
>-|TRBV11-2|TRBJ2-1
ASSIGYNNEQF
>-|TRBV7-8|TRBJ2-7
ASSVRGSEQY
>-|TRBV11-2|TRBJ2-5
ASSNDGNQETQY
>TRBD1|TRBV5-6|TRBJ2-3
ASSLTGAYTDTQY
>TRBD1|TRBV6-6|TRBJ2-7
ASTGQGTAEQY
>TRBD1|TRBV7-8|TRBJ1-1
ASSFDRETEAF
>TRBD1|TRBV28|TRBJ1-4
ASSYTGGRMEKLF
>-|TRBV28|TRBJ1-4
ASRVTNEKLF
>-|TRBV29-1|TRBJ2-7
SVSTHYEQY
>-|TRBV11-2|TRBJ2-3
ASSLPGLTDTQY
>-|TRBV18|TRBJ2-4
ASSPGVAKNIQY